Presented here are 11 T cell receptor beta chains from one specimen sequenced in a study of T-cell reconstitution after alpha-beta-depleted transplantation in children. Construction of the TCRbeta library involved unique molecular identifiers. Each CDR3 protein is one row after TCRdb ran MiXCR on the PCR reads. The sample consists of about a million distinct CDR3 sequences, 25% to 35% of them appearing once. The sequencing used PBMCs, mostly from graft donor cells, collected 360 days after TCRalphabeta/CD19-depleted stem cell transplant. The receptors were sampled from a boy in the first two years of life who had a stem cell transplant for SCID, so the T cells may come from the graft donor.

This clonotype was detected once. The rearrangement joins TRBV20-1 to TRBJ2-3; 8 bases line up with TRBD1. The length of the CDR3 is 15 residues. The V gene end was trimmed by 5 bases and the J gene end by 5 bases; junction bases not matched to a gene: 12. Germline CDR1 is DFQATT and CDR2 is SNEGSKA (reference sequence). CDR3 nucleotide sequence: TGCAGTGCTTTTCGAGGACAGGGCAGAAAAGATACGCAGTATTTT. Its translation is CSAFRGQGRKDTQYF.

V is TRBV6-1 and J is TRBJ2-7, with TRBD2 as a possible D gene (7 bases). The CDR3 is 18 residues long. The V end was cut by 4 bases, the J end by 3 bases, with 25 bases between. CDR1 is MNHNS and CDR2 is SASEGT in the germline V gene. The CDR3 DNA sequence: TGTGCCAGCAGTGGGCCCCCCGGGATCGGGGGGCAAAGCTACGAGCAGTACTTC. It encodes CASSGPPGIGGQSYEQYF.

The rearrangement links TRBV14 to TRBJ2-1, with a tentative D call TRBD1 (6 bases). The V and J ends lost 4 bases and 10 bases respectively, with 17 bases between them. The CDR3 has 14 amino acids. The germline V gene has CDR1 SGHDN and CDR2 FVKESK. The CDR3 nucleotides are TGTGCCAGCAGCCTTAGAGGGGGTACCGGAGAGCAGTTCTTC. Its protein is CASSLRGGTGEQFF. Full variable domain (remainder filled in from reference TRBV14 and TRBJ2-1): EAGVTQFPSHSVIEKGQTVTLRCDPISGHDNLYWYRRVMGKEIKFLLHFVKESKQDESGMPNNRFLAERTGGTYSTLKVQPAELEDSGVYFCASSLRGGTGEQFFGPGTRLTVL.

The genes are TRBV5-1 and TRBJ1-1, with a possible D match to TRBD1 (6 bases). The germline V gene has CDR1 SGHRS and CDR2 YFSETQ. V lost 3 bases, J lost 0 bases, and 21 bases lay in between. This CDR3 is 18 amino acids long. In DNA form, the CDR3 reads TGCGCCAGCAGCTCCACAACTTCACGACAGGAAATGAACACTGAAGCTTTCTTT. Protein product: CASSSTTSRQEMNTEAFF.

The J gene is TRBJ2-2, the V gene TRBV7-2; tentatively, D is TRBD2 (5 bases). The CDR3 runs to 15 residues. V shed 3 bases and J shed 1 base, with 9 bases lying between them. Germline V lookup: CDR1 SGHTA, CDR2 FQGNSA. CDR3 amino acids: CASSFGLGNTGELFF. CDR3 DNA: TGTGCCAGCAGCTTTGGACTGGGGAACACCGGGGAGCTGTTTTTT.

This chain joins TRBV4-1 and TRBJ2-7, with D perhaps being TRBD1 or TRBD2 (5 bases each). Germline CDR1 is MGHRA and CDR2 is YSYEKL. The CDR3 is 14 amino acids. V lost 0 bases and J 12 bases, leaving 18 bases between the germline ends. CDR3 bases: TGCGCCAGCAGCCAAGAGGGGGACGGTGAGGTCTTGTACTTC. This translates into CASSQEGDGEVLYF.

This clonotype showed up just a few times. A read error may explain this, as a much larger clone is one base away. The chain uses TRBV7-9 and TRBJ2-1; the match to TRBD1 covers 10 bases. This CDR3 region has 15 residues. Looked up from germline, CDR1 is SEHNR and CDR2 is FQNEAQ (reference sequence). The junction had 2 bases not matched to a gene; V was cut back by 4 bases and J by 2 bases. The CDR3 region has the DNA TGTGCCAGCAGCTCCGGGACAGGGGCCTACAATGAGCAGTTCTTC. Amino acids: CASSSGTGAYNEQFF.

The V call is TRBV12-3 or TRBV12-4, the J call TRBJ1-1; 9 nucleotides agree with TRBD1. With V trimmed by 7 bases and J by 5 bases, 8 bases remained unmatched. This CDR3 comprises 14 residues. The DNA for the CDR3 is TGTGCCAGCACCGTCCGGACAGGGGTTACTGAAGCTTTCTTT. This codes for CASTVRTGVTEAFF.

This clonotype turned up a few times. The CDR3 coding sequence is TGTGCCATCAGTGAGGCGGGGGGCACATACAATGAGCAGTTCTTC. Translation: CAISEAGGTYNEQFF. The chain is built from TRBV10-3 and TRBJ2-1; 8 bases map to TRBD2. Per the germline V gene, CDR1 is ENHRY and CDR2 is SYGVKD. This CDR3 is 15 amino acids long. The trim removed 2 bases at V and 4 bases at J, leaving 4 bases unmatched.

This clonotype was seen more than once but under ten times. This chain joins TRBV20-1 and TRBJ2-1; 9 nucleotides agree with TRBD1. The CDR3 runs 14 residues. Losses at the gene ends were 3 bases for V and 1 base for J; bases not matched to a gene: 1. The germline V gene encodes CDR1 DFQATT and CDR2 SNEGSKA (reference sequence). The CDR3 DNA is TGCAGTGCTAGCGACAGGGGGTCCTACAATGAGCAGTTCTTC. It is translated as CSASDRGSYNEQFF.

This clonotype came up a few times. The chain has TRBV25-1 and TRBJ1-1; D ambiguous. The ends were cut back, 2 bases at V and 1 base at J, with 14 bases in the middle. The germline CDR1 and CDR2 sequences are MGHDK and SYGVNS. The CDR3 covers 16 residues. In DNA, the CDR3 is TGTGCCAGCAGTGAACCGCTCGGGGTGGAGAACACTGAAGCTTTCTTT. Its protein is CASSEPLGVENTEAFF.